This T cell receptor beta chain derives from a study of blood T cell repertoires in COVID-19. Study as a whole: From the United States, Italy and Spain came samples of acute and convalescent COVID-19. Nucleic acid was either cDNA or gDNA, and it came from T cells, B-cell-depleted T cells, or PBMCs.

This clone was observed a single time. Per the original data handling: Reference gene primers were amplified, and this amplification served to estimate nucleated cell counts. The repertoire was sequenced with immunoSEQ multiplex PCR; TCRdb's copy has only in-frame clones and lacks some. The D gene and trimming were derived from the DNA, and the V and J assignments and clone size from that table. The sample carries 250,000 to 350,000 clones, 75% to 90% recorded once. The sequencing sample was made of peripheral blood. The sequence was collected from a young man with active or convalescent COVID-19.

The CDR3 reads CASSSLLQGPGYTF. The CDR3 region has the DNA TGTGCCAGCAGTTCTCTCTTACAGGGGCCGGGCTACACCTTC. The chain uses TRBV27 and TRBJ1-2, with 7 nucleotides matching TRBD1. Germline-derived CDR1 and CDR2 are MNHEY and SMNVEV (reference sequence). The CDR3 spans 14 residues. Trimming cost V 4 bases and J 8 bases; bases outside gene matches: 10.